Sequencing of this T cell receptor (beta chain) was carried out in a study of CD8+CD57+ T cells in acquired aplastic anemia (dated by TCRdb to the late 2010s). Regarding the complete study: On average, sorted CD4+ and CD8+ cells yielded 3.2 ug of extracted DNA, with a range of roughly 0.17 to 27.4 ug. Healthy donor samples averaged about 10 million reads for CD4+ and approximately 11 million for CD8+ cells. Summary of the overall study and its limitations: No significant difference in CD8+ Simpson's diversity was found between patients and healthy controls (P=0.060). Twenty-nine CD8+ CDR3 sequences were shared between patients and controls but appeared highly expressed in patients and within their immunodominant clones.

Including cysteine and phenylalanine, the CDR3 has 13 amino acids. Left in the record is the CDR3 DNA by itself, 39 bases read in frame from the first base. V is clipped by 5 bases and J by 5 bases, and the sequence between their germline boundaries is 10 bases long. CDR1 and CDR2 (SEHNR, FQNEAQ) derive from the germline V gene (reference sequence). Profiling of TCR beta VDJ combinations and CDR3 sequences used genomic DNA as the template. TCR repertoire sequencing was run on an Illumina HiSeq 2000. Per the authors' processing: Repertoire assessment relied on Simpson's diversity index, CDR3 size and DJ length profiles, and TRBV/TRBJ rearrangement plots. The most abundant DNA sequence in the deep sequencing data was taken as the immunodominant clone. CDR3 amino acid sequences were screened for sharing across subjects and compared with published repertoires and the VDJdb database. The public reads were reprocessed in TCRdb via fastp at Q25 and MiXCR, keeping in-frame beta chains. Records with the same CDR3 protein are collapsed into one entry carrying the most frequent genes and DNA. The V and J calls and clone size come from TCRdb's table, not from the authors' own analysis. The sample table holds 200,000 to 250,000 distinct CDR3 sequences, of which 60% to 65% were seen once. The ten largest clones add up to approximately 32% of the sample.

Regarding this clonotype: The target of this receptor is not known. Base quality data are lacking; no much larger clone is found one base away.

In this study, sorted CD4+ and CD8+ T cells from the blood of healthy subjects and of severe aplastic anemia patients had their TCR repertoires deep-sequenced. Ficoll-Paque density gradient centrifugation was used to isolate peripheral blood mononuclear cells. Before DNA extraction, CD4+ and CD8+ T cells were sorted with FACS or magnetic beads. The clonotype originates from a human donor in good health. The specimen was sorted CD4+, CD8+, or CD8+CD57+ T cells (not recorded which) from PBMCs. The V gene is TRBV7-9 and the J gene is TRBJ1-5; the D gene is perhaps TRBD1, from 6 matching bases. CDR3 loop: CASSQNRDQPQHF. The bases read TGTGCCAGCAGCCAAAACAGGGATCAGCCCCAGCATTTT.